This is a list of T cell receptor beta chains from one sample in a study of T-cell reconstitution after alpha-beta-depleted transplantation in children. TCRdb re-derived calls from the PCR reads in MiXCR, one entry per CDR3 protein. The table includes hundreds of thousands of distinct CDR3 sequences, more than 20% detected once. This specimen consisted of PBMCs, mostly from graft donor cells, obtained 360 days after TCRalphabeta/CD19-depleted stem cell transplant. These receptors came from a female patient aged 2 to 10 who had a stem cell transplant for congenital amegakaryocytic thrombocytopenia, so the T cells may come from the graft donor. CDR3s include the opening cysteine and the closing phenylalanine or tryptophan. The order of the fields is D gene, V gene, clone size, J gene, CDR3 protein, CDR3 DNA. A D gene is named only where the DNA matches it firmly. Clone size appears in some rows only: once, few, many, or a class for an expanded clone.

D gene: TRBD2; V gene: TRBV18; clone size: .; J gene: TRBJ2-1; CDR3 protein: CASSPGLAGVYDEQFF; CDR3 DNA: TGTGCCAGCTCACCCGGACTAGCGGGAGTCTATGATGAGCAGTTCTTC
D gene: .; V gene: TRBV5-1; clone size: .; J gene: TRBJ2-6; CDR3 protein: CASSFSSDRRPLSGANVLTF; CDR3 DNA: TGCGCCAGCAGCTTTTCTAGCGACCGAAGACCCCTCTCTGGGGCCAACGTCCTGACTTTC
D gene: .; V gene: TRBV20-1; clone size: .; J gene: TRBJ1-2; CDR3 protein: CSARDRFRVLLSSGYTF; CDR3 DNA: TGCAGTGCTAGAGATAGATTTAGGGTGCTCCTCTCCAGTGGCTACACCTTC
D gene: TRBD2; V gene: TRBV14; clone size: few; J gene: TRBJ2-1; CDR3 protein: CASSQTGLAIYNEQFF; CDR3 DNA: TGTGCCAGCAGCCAGACGGGACTAGCGATTTACAATGAGCAGTTCTTC
D gene: .; V gene: TRBV5-1; clone size: .; J gene: TRBJ2-7; CDR3 protein: CASSFMGTYEQYF; CDR3 DNA: TGCGCCAGCAGCTTTATGGGAACCTACGAGCAGTACTTC
D gene: TRBD2; V gene: TRBV24-1; clone size: .; J gene: TRBJ2-2; CDR3 protein: CATSDPAPGLAGRTGELFF; CDR3 DNA: TGTGCCACCAGTGACCCTGCTCCGGGACTAGCGGGACGAACCGGGGAGCTGTTTTTT
D gene: TRBD1; V gene: TRBV20-1; clone size: .; J gene: TRBJ2-3; CDR3 protein: CAYRGQWTDTQYF; CDR3 DNA: TGCGCATACAGGGGGCAGTGGACAGATACGCAGTATTTT
D gene: .; V gene: TRBV20-1; clone size: once; J gene: TRBJ1-1; CDR3 protein: CSAPGYFGTEAFF; CDR3 DNA: TGCAGTGCTCCAGGGTATTTTGGTACTGAAGCTTTCTTT
D gene: .; V gene: TRBV20-1; clone size: .; J gene: TRBJ2-7; CDR3 protein: CSAVRDLHYEQYF; CDR3 DNA: TGCAGTGCTGTCCGGGACCTCCACTACGAGCAGTACTTC
D gene: .; V gene: TRBV29-1; clone size: .; J gene: TRBJ1-1; CDR3 protein: CSVLVRGDTEAFF; CDR3 DNA: TGCAGCGTTCTCGTTCGAGGAGACACTGAAGCTTTCTTT
D gene: .; V gene: TRBV24-1; clone size: .; J gene: TRBJ2-7; CDR3 protein: CATSERGEQYF; CDR3 DNA: TGTGCCACCAGTGAGAGGGGCGAGCAGTACTTC
D gene: .; V gene: TRBV10-3; clone size: .; J gene: TRBJ2-7; CDR3 protein: CAISESTDLGDEQYF; CDR3 DNA: TGTGCCATCAGTGAGTCGACGGACTTAGGCGACGAGCAGTACTTC
D gene: TRBD2; V gene: TRBV20-1; clone size: few; J gene: TRBJ2-5; CDR3 protein: CSARKGGETQYF; CDR3 DNA: TGCAGTGCGAGAAAGGGAGGGGAGACCCAGTACTTC
D gene: .; V gene: TRBV15; clone size: .; J gene: TRBJ1-4; CDR3 protein: CATSTLFATNEKLFF; CDR3 DNA: TGTGCCACCAGCACCCTTTTCGCAACTAATGAAAAACTGTTTTTT
D gene: TRBD2; V gene: TRBV2; clone size: few; J gene: TRBJ2-3; CDR3 protein: CASSGLAGVVDTQYF; CDR3 DNA: TGTGCCAGCAGTGGACTAGCGGGGGTGGTAGATACGCAGTATTTT
D gene: TRBD1; V gene: TRBV6-1; clone size: .; J gene: TRBJ1-5; CDR3 protein: CASTKGTVSNQPQHF; CDR3 DNA: TGTGCCAGCACCAAGGGGACAGTTAGCAATCAGCCCCAGCATTTT
D gene: .; V gene: TRBV25-1; clone size: few; J gene: TRBJ2-5; CDR3 protein: CASSDSYQETQYF; CDR3 DNA: TGTGCCAGCAGTGATTCGTACCAAGAGACCCAGTACTTC
D gene: TRBD1; V gene: TRBV6-2/TRBV6-3; clone size: .; J gene: TRBJ2-7; CDR3 protein: CASSRTGDYEQYF; CDR3 DNA: TGTGCCAGCAGCCGGACAGGGGACTACGAGCAGTACTTC
D gene: TRBD1; V gene: TRBV3-1; clone size: few; J gene: TRBJ1-6; CDR3 protein: CASSPPDRGFFLGSYNSPLHF; CDR3 DNA: TGTGCCAGCAGCCCCCCGGACAGGGGGTTTTTTCTCGGCTCCTATAATTCACCCCTCCACTTT
D gene: .; V gene: TRBV12-3/TRBV12-4; clone size: .; J gene: TRBJ2-7; CDR3 protein: CASSFSGHEQYF; CDR3 DNA: TGTGCCAGCAGTTTTTCCGGTCACGAGCAGTACTTC
D gene: TRBD1; V gene: TRBV6-6; clone size: once; J gene: TRBJ1-5; CDR3 protein: CASRTGRHQPQHF; CDR3 DNA: TGTGCCAGCCGGACAGGGAGGCATCAGCCCCAGCATTTT
D gene: .; V gene: TRBV2; clone size: .; J gene: TRBJ2-2; CDR3 protein: CASRVAGELFF; CDR3 DNA: TGTGCCAGCAGGGTAGCCGGGGAGCTGTTTTTT
D gene: TRBD2; V gene: TRBV20-1; clone size: few; J gene: TRBJ2-1; CDR3 protein: CSARVTSGDLYNEQFF; CDR3 DNA: TGCAGTGCTAGAGTGACTAGCGGGGACCTATACAATGAGCAGTTCTTC
D gene: .; V gene: TRBV10-3; clone size: few; J gene: TRBJ1-2; CDR3 protein: CAISESAGAKGYTF; CDR3 DNA: TGTGCCATCAGTGAGTCGGCGGGGGCGAAAGGCTACACCTTC
D gene: .; V gene: TRBV21-1; clone size: .; J gene: TRBJ2-5; CDR3 protein: CASSKGDGRRETQYF; CDR3 DNA: TGTGCCAGCAGCAAAGGTGACGGGAGGCGGGAGACCCAGTACTTC
D gene: TRBD2; V gene: TRBV12-3/TRBV12-4; clone size: .; J gene: TRBJ2-3; CDR3 protein: CASSPSRGGSDTQYF; CDR3 DNA: TGTGCCAGCAGTCCCTCCCGGGGGGGCTCAGATACGCAGTATTTT
D gene: .; V gene: TRBV12-3/TRBV12-4; clone size: .; J gene: TRBJ1-5; CDR3 protein: CASSFGGQPQHF; CDR3 DNA: TGTGCCAGCAGTTTTGGGGGACAGCCCCAGCATTTT
D gene: .; V gene: TRBV29-1; clone size: many; J gene: TRBJ1-3; CDR3 protein: CSVGPRLGNTIYF; CDR3 DNA: TGCAGCGTCGGGCCCCGGCTGGGAAACACCATATATTTT
D gene: .; V gene: TRBV2; clone size: few; J gene: TRBJ1-1; CDR3 protein: CASSDSAKNTEAFF; CDR3 DNA: TGTGCCAGCAGTGATTCAGCTAAGAACACTGAAGCTTTCTTT